This T cell receptor beta chain was observed in a study of a mutant IDH1 vaccine in newly diagnosed glioma. Assay: immunoSEQ multiplex PCR; the TCRdb copy retains only in-frame clones and omits some. The repertoire has 44,000 or so clones, about 86% of them found once; the top ten carry approximately 4.7%. The V gene lost 3 bases and the J gene lost 3 bases, with 9 bases spanning the gap. The V gene's germline CDR1 is LGHNA and CDR2 YNFKEQ. The CDR3 covers 13 residues. As for this clone: What it binds is not known.

The time point is: week 35, safety follow-up. The content of each vaccine dose was 300 ug of mutant IDH1 20-mer peptide, and topical imiquimod accompanied it. Patients in the study were vaccinated eight times, receiving shots in weeks 1, 3, 5, 7, 11, 15, 19 and 23. The rearrangement uses TRBV4-2 and TRBJ2-7; tentative D call: TRBD1 (6 bases). Specimen: PBMCs, collected from a glioma patient whose treatment included an IDH1 peptide vaccine. The receptor was derived from a woman in her thirties or forties with glioma. Some clones in this sample may be carry-over from other donors' samples. The CDR3 region is CASSHQQGYEQYF. In DNA, the CDR3 is TGTGCCAGCAGCCATCAACAGGGCTACGAGCAGTACTTC.